This T cell receptor (beta chain) came from a study of T cell clonality in common variable immunodeficiency. The protocol was immunoSEQ multiplex PCR, while the TCRdb copy is restricted to in-frame clones and leaves out a portion. The sample counts 25,000 to 35,000 clones, none seen once; the ten largest own 4.5%. Many counts were recorded for this clone. The read falls 3 residues short of the CDR3 end, and the missing part is taken from the germline J gene. There are 13 residues in the CDR3. V was pared by 6 bases and J by 3 bases, with 12 bases between. The V gene's germline CDR1 is SNHLY and CDR2 FYNNEI.

The sample comprised peripheral blood mononuclear cells. The rearrangement joins TRBV2 to TRBJ2-7, with D tentatively TRBD1 (6 bases). This sequence was found in a person aged 18 to 70 in good health. Partial CDR3 DNA: TGTGCCAGCAGCTTACGGGACATCTACGAG. This codes for CASSLRDIYE. The CDR3, in full, reads CASSLRDIYEQYF. Based on the CDR3 plus reference TRBV2 and TRBJ2-7, the full variable domain is EPEVTQTPSHQVTQMGQEVILRCVPISNHLYFYWYRQILGQKVEFLVSFYNNEISEKSEIFDDQFSVERPDGSNFTLKIRSTKLEDSAMYFCASSLRDIYEQYFGPGTRLTVT.